Listed below are T cell receptor beta chains from one sample, sequenced in a study of graft-versus-host responses after intestinal transplantation. Measured with immunoSEQ multiplex PCR; TCRdb has only the in-frame clones, and not every one. This table has around 100,000 clones, under 95% appearing once. For these receptors, no antigen is known. This sample comprised unstimulated CD8+ T cells sorted from spleen or lymph node cells, obtained before intestinal transplant. The receptors stem from a human donor who received an intestinal transplant. The CDR3 runs from the conserved cysteine through the conserved F or W. Fields, in order: V gene, clone size, D gene, CDR3 length, J gene, CDR3 protein, CDR3 DNA. A D gene is named only where the DNA matches it firmly. Only part of the rows carry a size: once, few, many, or a class if the clone is expanded.

TRBV29-1,.,.,13,TRBJ2-7,CSVERDDSYEQYF,TGCAGCGTTGAGAGGGACGACTCCTACGAGCAGTACTTC
TRBV11-2,.,.,16,TRBJ2-7,CASSPWGRDISYEQYF,TGTGCCAGCAGCCCCTGGGGAAGGGACATTTCCTACGAGCAGTACTTC
TRBV9,.,.,14,TRBJ1-2,CASSSGGARSGYTF,TGTGCCAGCAGCTCCGGGGGGGCAAGGTCGGGCTACACCTTC
TRBV9,.,TRBD2,14,TRBJ2-7,CASSLAGDSYEQYF,TGTGCCAGCAGTCTAGCGGGGGACTCCTACGAGCAGTACTTC
TRBV27,.,.,15,TRBJ1-2,CASRTNPRDPYGYTF,TGTGCCAGCAGGACGAATCCACGGGATCCCTATGGCTACACCTTC
TRBV7-8,.,.,15,TRBJ1-5,CASSSRGMGNQPQHF,TGTGCCAGCAGCTCCAGGGGCATGGGCAATCAGCCCCAGCATTTT
TRBV4-1,once,TRBD1,14,TRBJ1-1,CASSQGQGAVLAFF,TGCGCCAGCAGCCAGGGACAGGGGGCCGTCTTGGCTTTCTTT
TRBV4-1,.,.,15,TRBJ1-1,CASSQERVMNTEAFF,TGCGCCAGCAGCCAAGAAAGGGTAATGAACACTGAAGCTTTCTTT
TRBV19,.,.,13,TRBJ2-7,CASSPALSYEQYF,TGTGCCAGTAGTCCCGCACTCTCCTACGAGCAGTACTTC
TRBV7-9,.,.,12,TRBJ1-1,CASSPGVGEAFF,TGTGCCAGCAGCCCGGGCGTGGGTGAAGCTTTCTTT
TRBV5-1,.,.,13,TRBJ2-1,CASSLGGRSEQFF,TGCGCCAGCAGCTTGGGAGGACGGAGCGAGCAGTTCTTC
TRBV10-1,.,TRBD1,15,TRBJ2-2,CASSDLPTGTGELFF,TGCGCCAGCAGTGACCTCCCGACAGGGACCGGGGAGCTGTTTTTT
TRBV7-8,.,.,13,TRBJ2-5,CASSPAGVETQYF,TGTGCCAGCAGCCCCGCCGGGGTAGAGACCCAGTACTTC
TRBV9,.,TRBD1,12,TRBJ1-1,CASSVGTGEAFF,TGTGCCAGCAGCGTAGGGACAGGGGAAGCTTTCTTT
TRBV11-1,.,.,17,TRBJ2-7,CAITAPSSLGGKYEQYF,TGTGCCATCACAGCTCCGAGTAGTCTGGGGGGTAAGTACGAGCAGTACTTC
TRBV5-1,.,TRBD2,17,TRBJ2-1,CASSPGDSGSSYNEQFF,TGCGCCAGCAGCCCCGGTGATAGCGGGAGCTCCTACAATGAGCAGTTCTTC
TRBV7-9,.,TRBD1,18,TRBJ1-1,CASTPRWRQGSENTEAFF,TGTGCCAGCACCCCGAGGTGGAGACAGGGGTCAGAGAACACTGAAGCTTTCTTT
TRBV6-1,.,TRBD2,14,TRBJ2-7,CASSESGATYEQYF,TGTGCCAGCAGTGAAAGCGGGGCGACCTACGAGCAGTACTTC
TRBV27,.,.,12,TRBJ2-1,CASSQRGNEQFF,TGTGCCAGCAGCCAAAGGGGCAATGAGCAGTTCTTC
TRBV10-3,.,.,15,TRBJ1-2,CAISGTSGVNYGYTF,TGTGCCATCAGTGGGACCTCCGGGGTTAACTATGGCTACACCTTC
TRBV7-6,once,.,12,TRBJ2-7,CATGGDSYEQYF,TGTGCCACCGGTGGGGATTCCTACGAGCAGTACTTC